The rows below give T cell receptor beta chains drawn from one sample of a study of blood T cell repertoires in COVID-19. Clones were read by immunoSEQ multiplex PCR, and TCRdb kept only the in-frame ones, dropping some. Among 85,000 to 120,000 clones listed, around four fifths were seen once. Sequenced sample: peripheral blood. The source of these receptors is a human donor in a cohort sampled during active COVID-19. CDR3s include the opening cysteine and the closing phenylalanine or tryptophan. The order of the fields is J gene, V gene, clone size, D gene, CDR3 DNA, CDR3 protein. D genes are given only for firm matches. Size is stated for part of the rows, as once, few or many counts, or as a class when the clone is expanded.

>TRBJ1-1|TRBV5-1|.|TRBD1
TGCGCCAGCAGCTTCGGGACAGGGACTGAAGCTTTCTTT
CASSFGTGTEAFF
>TRBJ2-7|TRBV28|.|.
TGTGCCAGCAGGGTTAACAGATTCTACGAGCAGTACTTC
CASRVNRFYEQYF
>TRBJ2-5|TRBV10-3|once|.
TGTGCCATCAGTGAGAGGGACGGGAGAGAGACCCAGTACTTC
CAISERDGRETQYF
>TRBJ1-2|TRBV2|.|.
TGTGCCAGCAGTGACGCACCAGGAAGGAAGGGCTACACCTTC
CASSDAPGRKGYTF
>TRBJ1-2|TRBV4-2|.|.
TGTGCCAGCAGCCCCCGTGAGGGAGACTATGGCTACACCTTC
CASSPREGDYGYTF
>TRBJ2-7|TRBV4-2|.|.
TGTGCCAGCAGCCAAAGGGGGTTAGGCTACGAGCAGTACTTC
CASSQRGLGYEQYF
>TRBJ2-5|TRBV18|.|.
TGTGCCAGCTCACCTGGAGTATGGGAGACCCAGTACTTC
CASSPGVWETQYF
>TRBJ1-1|TRBV25-1|once|.
TGTGCCAGCAGACTCGTAGGCGGAGCGGCTTTCTTT
CASRLVGGAAFF
>TRBJ2-1|TRBV7-3|.|TRBD2
TGTGCCAGCAGCCCACCTGGGAGCGGGGGGGCCCATGAGCAGTTCTTC
CASSPPGSGGAHEQFF
>TRBJ2-1|TRBV5-4|.|TRBD2
TGTGCCAGCAGCTTGGGTATGGGGGGGGTCTACAATGAGCAGTTCTTC
CASSLGMGGVYNEQFF
>TRBJ1-1|TRBV5-5|.|TRBD1
TGTGCCAGCAGCGACAGGGTCCTGAACACTGAAGCTTTCTTT
CASSDRVLNTEAFF
>TRBJ2-1|TRBV20-1|.|.
TGCAGTGCTAGTTTGTCGGCGGATGAGCAGTTCTTC
CSASLSADEQFF
>TRBJ2-5|TRBV18|.|.
TGTGCCAGCTCACCGAGGGAGCAGCGAGAGACCCAGTACTTC
CASSPREQRETQYF
>TRBJ2-2|TRBV5-4|.|TRBD1
TGTGCCAGCAGCCCAGGGGGCGCCGGCACCGGGGAGCTGTTTTTT
CASSPGGAGTGELFF
>TRBJ1-2|TRBV20-1|.|.
TGCAGTGCTAGTCCCCTCTCGGGCTATGGCTACACCTTC
CSASPLSGYGYTF
>TRBJ2-3|TRBV11-2|.|TRBD2
TGTGCCAGCAGCTTCCGAGCGGGGGGGTCTACTAGCACAGATACGCAGTATTTT
CASSFRAGGSTSTDTQYF
>TRBJ2-7|TRBV7-9|.|TRBD2
TGTGCCAGCAGCGGAGCACTAGCGACTTCCTACGAGCAGTACTTC
CASSGALATSYEQYF
>TRBJ2-3|TRBV11-2|.|.
TGTGCCAGCAGCGTCGGGGGCACAGATACGCAGTATTTT
CASSVGGTDTQYF
>TRBJ2-5|TRBV9|.|TRBD1
TGTGCCAGCAGCTTTTCCGGGACAGGGGGGGAGACCCAGTACTTC
CASSFSGTGGETQYF
>TRBJ2-7|TRBV7-9|few|TRBD1
TGTGCCAGCGGCCAATGGACAGGGGGCTTAGGCCACGAGCAGTACTTC
CASGQWTGGLGHEQYF
>TRBJ1-2|TRBV19|.|.
TGTGCCAGTAGTTGGTCTTCGGGGAACGCTAACTATGGCTACACCTTC
CASSWSSGNANYGYTF
>TRBJ1-2|TRBV12-3/TRBV12-4|few|.
TGTGCCAGCAGTCCGCAGGGTTCCTATGGCTACACCTTC
CASSPQGSYGYTF
>TRBJ2-2|TRBV7-2|.|TRBD2
TGTGCCAGCAGCTTCCGGGCCTTAGCGGGCACCGGGGAGCTGTTTTTT
CASSFRALAGTGELFF
>TRBJ2-5|TRBV5-1|.|TRBD2
TGCGCCAGCAGCTTGGAGGGACTAGCGGGGGGGAAGGAGGAGACCCAGTACTTC
CASSLEGLAGGKEETQYF
>TRBJ1-6|TRBV19|.|.
TGTGCCACCTCGGACCGACTAAATTCACCCCTCCACTTT
CATSDRLNSPLHF
>TRBJ2-5|TRBV24-1|once|.
TGTGCCACCAGTGATACGAGGGGGGGGATCGGCCAGTACTTC
CATSDTRGGIGQYF